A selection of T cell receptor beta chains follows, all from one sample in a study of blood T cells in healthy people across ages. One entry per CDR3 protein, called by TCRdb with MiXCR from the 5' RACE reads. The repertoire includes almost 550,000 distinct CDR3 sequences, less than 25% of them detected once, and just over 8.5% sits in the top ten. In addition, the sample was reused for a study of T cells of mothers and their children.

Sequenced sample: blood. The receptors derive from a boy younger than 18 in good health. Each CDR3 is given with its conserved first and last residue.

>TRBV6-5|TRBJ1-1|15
CVSSYSGTGYTEAFF
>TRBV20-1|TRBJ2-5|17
CSVRDLTSGARGETQYF
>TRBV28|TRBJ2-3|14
CASSLQVRTDTQYF
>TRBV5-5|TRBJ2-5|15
CASSEGTGDQETQYF
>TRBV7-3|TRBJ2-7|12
CASSSQGGEQYF
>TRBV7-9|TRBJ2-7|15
CASSSKGRSSYEQYF
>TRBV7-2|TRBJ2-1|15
CASSVSGGLYNEQFF
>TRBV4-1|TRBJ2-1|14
CASSPTGLYNEQFF
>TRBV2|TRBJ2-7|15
CASRGLGDKSYEQYF
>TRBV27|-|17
CASKPWADTTGYNEQFF
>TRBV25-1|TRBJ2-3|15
CASSDMWEDSDTQYF
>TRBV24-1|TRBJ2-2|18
CATSDLGLLGSNTGELFF
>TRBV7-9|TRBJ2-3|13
CASSFGQGRTQYF
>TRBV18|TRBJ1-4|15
CASSPAQGYNEKLFF
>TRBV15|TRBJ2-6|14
CATRAGSGANVLTF
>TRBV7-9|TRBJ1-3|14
CASSSGFAGNTIYF
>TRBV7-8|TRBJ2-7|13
CASSPGLTYEQYF
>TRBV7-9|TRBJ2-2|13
CASSYRHTGELFF
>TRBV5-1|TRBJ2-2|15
CASSPAGPNTGELFF
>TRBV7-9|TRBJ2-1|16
CASSSSGTGVYNEQFF
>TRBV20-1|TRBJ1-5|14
CSAGGRGDGRPQHF
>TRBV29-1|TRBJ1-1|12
CSVDSWVLEAFF
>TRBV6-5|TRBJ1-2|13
CASSSVTPGGYTF
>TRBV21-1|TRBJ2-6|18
CASSKSNSVLSGANVLTF
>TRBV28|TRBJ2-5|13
CASSGTGQETQYF
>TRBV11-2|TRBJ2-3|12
CASSTGGGGQYF
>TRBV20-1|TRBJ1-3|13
CSAEQTGENTIYF
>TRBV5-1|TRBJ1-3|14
CASSLGRTGNTIYF
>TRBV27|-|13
CASSSAPIYEQYF
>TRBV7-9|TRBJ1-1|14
CASSLEGGSPEAFF
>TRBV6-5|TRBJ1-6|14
CASSLYHRDSPLHF
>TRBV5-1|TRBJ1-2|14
CASSLGNRAYGYTF
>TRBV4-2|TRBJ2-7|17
CASSQDRPTGGDYEQYF
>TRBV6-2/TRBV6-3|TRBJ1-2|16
CASRTSRPFRTYGYTF
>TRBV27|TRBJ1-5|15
CASSLSEGYNQPQHF
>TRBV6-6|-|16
CASSPYSRGSSYEQYF
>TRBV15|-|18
CATSRGSGRAIGSNEQFF
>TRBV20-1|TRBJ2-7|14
CSARPSGGLYEQYF
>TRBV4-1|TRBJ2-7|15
CASSLIAGVDYEQYF
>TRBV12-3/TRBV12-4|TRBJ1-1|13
CASSGDGLAEAFF
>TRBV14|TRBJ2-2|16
CASSHWEDVNTGELFF
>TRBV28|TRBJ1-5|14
CANNGGLRDQPQHF
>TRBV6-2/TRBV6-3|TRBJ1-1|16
CASSPRDRRMNTEAFF
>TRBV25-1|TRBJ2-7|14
CASSRVGSSNEQYF
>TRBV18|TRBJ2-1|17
CASSPSDLSGSYNEQFF
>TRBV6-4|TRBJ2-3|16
CASSESSGGSTGTQYF
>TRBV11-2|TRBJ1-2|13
CASSLSTGYGYTF
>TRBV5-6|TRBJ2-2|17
CASSDVQGGRDTGELFF
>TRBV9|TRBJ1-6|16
CASSVKGASYNSPLHF